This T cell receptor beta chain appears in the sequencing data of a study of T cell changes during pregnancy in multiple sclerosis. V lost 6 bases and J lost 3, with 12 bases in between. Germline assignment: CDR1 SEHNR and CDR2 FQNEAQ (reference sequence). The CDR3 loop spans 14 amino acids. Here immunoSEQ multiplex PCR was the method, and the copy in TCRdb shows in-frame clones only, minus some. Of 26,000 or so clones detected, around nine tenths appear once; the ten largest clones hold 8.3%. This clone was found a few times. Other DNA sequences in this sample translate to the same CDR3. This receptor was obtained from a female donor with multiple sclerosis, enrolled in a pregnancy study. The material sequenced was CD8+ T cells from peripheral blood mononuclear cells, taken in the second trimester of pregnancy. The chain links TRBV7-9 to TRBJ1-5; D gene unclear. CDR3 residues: CASSLDGFNQPQHF. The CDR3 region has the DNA TGTGCCAGCAGTCTCGACGGGTTCAATCAGCCCCAGCATTTT.